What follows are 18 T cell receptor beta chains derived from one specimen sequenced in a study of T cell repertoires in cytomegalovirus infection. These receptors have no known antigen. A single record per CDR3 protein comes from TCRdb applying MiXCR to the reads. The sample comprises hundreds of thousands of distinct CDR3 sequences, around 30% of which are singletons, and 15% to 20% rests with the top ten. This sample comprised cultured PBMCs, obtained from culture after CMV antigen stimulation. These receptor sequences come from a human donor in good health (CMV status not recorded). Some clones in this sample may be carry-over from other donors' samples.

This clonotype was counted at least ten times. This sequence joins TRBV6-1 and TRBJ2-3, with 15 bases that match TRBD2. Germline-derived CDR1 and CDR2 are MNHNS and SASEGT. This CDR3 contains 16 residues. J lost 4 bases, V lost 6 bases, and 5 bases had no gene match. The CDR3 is CASSPGLAGGADTQYF. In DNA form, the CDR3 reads TGTGCCAGCAGCCCGGGACTAGCGGGAGGTGCAGATACGCAGTATTTT.

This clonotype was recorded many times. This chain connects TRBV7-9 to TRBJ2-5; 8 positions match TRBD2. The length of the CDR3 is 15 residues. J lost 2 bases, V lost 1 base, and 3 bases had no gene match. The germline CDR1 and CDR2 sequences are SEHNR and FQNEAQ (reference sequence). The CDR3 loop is CASSLEASGQETQYF. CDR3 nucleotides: TGTGCCAGCAGCTTAGAGGCTAGCGGGCAAGAGACCCAGTACTTC.

CDR3 nucleotide sequence: TGTGCCAGTAGTATGGACAATCAGCCCCAGCATTTT. Translation: CASSMDNQPQHF. The chain carries TRBV19 and TRBJ1-5, with unresolved D. Germline-derived CDR1 and CDR2 are LNHDA and SQIVND (reference sequence). V lost 3 bases to trimming and J lost 3 bases, with 3 bases between them. This CDR3 has 12 amino acids.

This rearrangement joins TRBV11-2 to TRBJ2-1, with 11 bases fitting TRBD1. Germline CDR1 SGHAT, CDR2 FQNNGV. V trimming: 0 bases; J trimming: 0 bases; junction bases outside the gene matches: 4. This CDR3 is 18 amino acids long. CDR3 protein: CASSLEGQGDFSYNEQFF. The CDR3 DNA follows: TGTGCCAGCAGCTTAGAGGGACAGGGGGATTTCTCCTACAATGAGCAGTTCTTC.

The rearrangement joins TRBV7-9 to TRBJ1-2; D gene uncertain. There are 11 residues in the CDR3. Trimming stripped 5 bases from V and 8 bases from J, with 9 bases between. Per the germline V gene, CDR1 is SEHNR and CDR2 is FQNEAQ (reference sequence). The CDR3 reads CASSTPRGYTF. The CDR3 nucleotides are TGTGCCAGCAGCACGCCGAGGGGCTACACCTTC. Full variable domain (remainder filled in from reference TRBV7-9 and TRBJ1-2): DTGVSQNPRHKITKRGQNVTFRCDPISEHNRLYWYRQTLGQGPEFLTYFQNEAQLEKSRLLSDRFSAERPKGSFSTLEIQRTEQGDSAMYLCASSTPRGYTFGSGTRLTVV.

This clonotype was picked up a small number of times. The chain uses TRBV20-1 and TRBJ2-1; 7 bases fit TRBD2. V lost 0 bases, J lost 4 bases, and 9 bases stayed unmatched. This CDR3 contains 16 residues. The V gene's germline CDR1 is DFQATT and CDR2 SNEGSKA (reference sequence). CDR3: CSARDLFGGGYNEQFF. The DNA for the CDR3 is TGCAGTGCTAGAGATCTCTTTGGCGGGGGATACAATGAGCAGTTCTTC.

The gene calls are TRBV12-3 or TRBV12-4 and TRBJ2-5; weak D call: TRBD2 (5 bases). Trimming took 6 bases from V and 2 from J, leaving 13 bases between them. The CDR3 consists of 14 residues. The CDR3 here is CASSLSGHQETQYF. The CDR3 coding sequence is TGTGCCAGCAGCCTGAGCGGCCATCAAGAGACCCAGTACTTC.

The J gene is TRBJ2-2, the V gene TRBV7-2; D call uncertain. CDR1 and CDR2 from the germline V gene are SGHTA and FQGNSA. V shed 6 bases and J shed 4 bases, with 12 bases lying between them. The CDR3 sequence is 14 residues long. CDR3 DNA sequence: TGTGCCAGCAGGGGGATAGTAGGCACCGGGGAGCTGTTTTTT. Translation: CASRGIVGTGELFF.

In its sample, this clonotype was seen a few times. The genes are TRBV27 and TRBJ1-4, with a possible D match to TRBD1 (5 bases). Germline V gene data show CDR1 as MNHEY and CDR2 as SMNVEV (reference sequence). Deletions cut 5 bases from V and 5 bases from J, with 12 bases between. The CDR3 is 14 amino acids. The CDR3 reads CASSRTSVNEKLFF. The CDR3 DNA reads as TGTGCCAGCAGTAGGACAAGCGTAAATGAAAAACTGTTTTTT.

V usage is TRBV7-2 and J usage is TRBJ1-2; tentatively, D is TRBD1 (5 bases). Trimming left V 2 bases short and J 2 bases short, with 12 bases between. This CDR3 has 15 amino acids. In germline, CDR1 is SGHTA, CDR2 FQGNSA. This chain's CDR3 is CASSLFFPGNYGYTF. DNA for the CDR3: TGTGCCAGCAGCTTATTCTTCCCAGGGAACTATGGCTACACCTTC.

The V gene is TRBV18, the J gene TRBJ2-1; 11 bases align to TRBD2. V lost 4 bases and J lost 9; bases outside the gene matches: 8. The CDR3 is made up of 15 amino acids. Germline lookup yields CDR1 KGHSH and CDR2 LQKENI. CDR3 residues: CASSLAGGPEAEQFF. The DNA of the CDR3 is TGTGCCAGCTCACTAGCGGGAGGGCCGGAAGCTGAGCAGTTCTTC.

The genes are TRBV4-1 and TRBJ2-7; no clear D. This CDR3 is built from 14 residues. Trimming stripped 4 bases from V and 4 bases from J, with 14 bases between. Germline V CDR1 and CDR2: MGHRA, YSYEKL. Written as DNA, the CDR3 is TGCGCCAGCAGCCGTAACAGCCAGGTTTACGAGCAGTACTTC. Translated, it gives CASSRNSQVYEQYF.

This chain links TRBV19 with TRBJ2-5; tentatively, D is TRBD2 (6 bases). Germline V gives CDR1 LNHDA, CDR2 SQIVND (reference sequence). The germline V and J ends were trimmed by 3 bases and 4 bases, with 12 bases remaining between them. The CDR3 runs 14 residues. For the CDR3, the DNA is TGTGCCAGTAGTATCGTGCGGGGAGGAGAGACCCAGTACTTC. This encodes CASSIVRGGETQYF.

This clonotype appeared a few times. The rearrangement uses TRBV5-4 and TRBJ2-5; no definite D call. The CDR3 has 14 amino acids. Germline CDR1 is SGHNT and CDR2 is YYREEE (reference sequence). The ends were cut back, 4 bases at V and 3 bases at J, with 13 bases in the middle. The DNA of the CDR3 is TGTGCCAGCAGCCCCCCGCAGGATGAAGAGACCCAGTACTTC. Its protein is CASSPPQDEETQYF.

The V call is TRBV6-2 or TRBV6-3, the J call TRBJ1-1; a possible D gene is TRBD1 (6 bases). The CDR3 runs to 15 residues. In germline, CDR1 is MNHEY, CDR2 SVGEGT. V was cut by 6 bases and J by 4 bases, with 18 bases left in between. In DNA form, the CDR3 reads TGTGCCAGCAGAAGCCCTTTTCGGGGGCTCACTGAAGCTTTCTTT. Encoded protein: CASRSPFRGLTEAFF.

Written as DNA, the CDR3 is TGTGCCAGCAGCACCCGGAGTAGGGCGGAAGAGCAGTTCTTC. Translating it yields CASSTRSRAEEQFF. J is TRBJ2-1 and V is TRBV7-8; D is ambiguous. V lost 5 bases to trimming and J lost 10 bases, with 18 bases between them. Germline lookup yields CDR1 SGHVS and CDR2 FQNEAQ. The CDR3 extends over 14 amino acids.

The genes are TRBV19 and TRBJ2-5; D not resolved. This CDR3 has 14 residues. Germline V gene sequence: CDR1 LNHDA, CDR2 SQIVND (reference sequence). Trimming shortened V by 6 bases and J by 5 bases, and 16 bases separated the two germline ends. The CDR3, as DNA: TGTGCCAGTAGGGACGGGCGGAAAACCGAGACCCAGTACTTC. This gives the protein CASRDGRKTETQYF. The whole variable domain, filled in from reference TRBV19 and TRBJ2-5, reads DGGITQSPKYLFRKEGQNVTLSCEQNLNHDAMYWYRQDPGQGLRLIYYSQIVNDFQKGDIAEGYSVSREKKESFPLTVTSAQKNPTAFYLCASRDGRKTETQYFGPGTRLLVL.

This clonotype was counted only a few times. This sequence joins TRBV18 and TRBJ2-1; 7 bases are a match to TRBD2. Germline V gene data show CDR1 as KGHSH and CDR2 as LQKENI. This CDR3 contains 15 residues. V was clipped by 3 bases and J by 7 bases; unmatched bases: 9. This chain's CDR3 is CASSPGRLAFNEQFF. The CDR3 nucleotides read TGTGCCAGCTCACCCGGGAGGCTAGCTTTTAATGAGCAGTTCTTC.